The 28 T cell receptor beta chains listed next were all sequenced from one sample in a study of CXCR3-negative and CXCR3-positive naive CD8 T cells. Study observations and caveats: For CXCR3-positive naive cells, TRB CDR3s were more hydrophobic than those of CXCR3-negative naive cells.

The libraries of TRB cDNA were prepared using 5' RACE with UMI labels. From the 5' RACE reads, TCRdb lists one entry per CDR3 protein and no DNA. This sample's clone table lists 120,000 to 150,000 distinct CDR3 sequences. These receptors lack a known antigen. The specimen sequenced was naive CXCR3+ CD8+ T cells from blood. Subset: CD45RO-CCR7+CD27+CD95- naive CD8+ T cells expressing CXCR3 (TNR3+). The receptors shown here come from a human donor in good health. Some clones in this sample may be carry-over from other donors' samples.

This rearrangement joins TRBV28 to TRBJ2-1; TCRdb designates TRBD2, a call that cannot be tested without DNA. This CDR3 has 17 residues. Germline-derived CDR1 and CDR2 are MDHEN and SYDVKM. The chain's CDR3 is CASTIFGTRGSYNEQFF.

The CDR3: CAWSVQGYEQYF. The J gene is TRBJ2-7, the V gene TRBV30. This CDR3 spans 12 amino acids. CDR1 is GTSNPN and CDR2 is SVGIG in the germline V gene (reference sequence).

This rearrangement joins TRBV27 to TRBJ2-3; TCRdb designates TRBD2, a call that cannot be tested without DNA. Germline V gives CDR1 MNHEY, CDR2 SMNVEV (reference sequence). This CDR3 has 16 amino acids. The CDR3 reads CASSLSSSGGTDTQYF.

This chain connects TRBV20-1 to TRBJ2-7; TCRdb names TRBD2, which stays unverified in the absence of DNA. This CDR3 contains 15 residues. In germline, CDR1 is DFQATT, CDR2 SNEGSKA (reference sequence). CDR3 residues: CSARGYSGGIHEQYF.

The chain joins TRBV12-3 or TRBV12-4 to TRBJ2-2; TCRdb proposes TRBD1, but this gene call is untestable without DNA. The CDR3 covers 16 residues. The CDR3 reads CASSLGGQANTGELFF.

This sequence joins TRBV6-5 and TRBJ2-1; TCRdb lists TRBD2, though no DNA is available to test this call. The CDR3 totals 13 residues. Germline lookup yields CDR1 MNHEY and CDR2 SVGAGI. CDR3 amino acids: CASSQTSAFEQFF.

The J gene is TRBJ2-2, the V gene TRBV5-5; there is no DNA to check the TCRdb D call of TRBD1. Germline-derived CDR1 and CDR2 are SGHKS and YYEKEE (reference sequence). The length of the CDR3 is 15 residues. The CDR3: CASSFGPGNPGELFF. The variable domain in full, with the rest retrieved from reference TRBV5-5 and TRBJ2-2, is DAGVTQSPTHLIKTRGQQVTLRCSPISGHKSVSWYQQVLGQGPQFIFQYYEKEERGRGNFPDRFSARQFPNYSSELNVNALLLGDSALYLCASSFGPGNPGELFFGEGSRLTVL.

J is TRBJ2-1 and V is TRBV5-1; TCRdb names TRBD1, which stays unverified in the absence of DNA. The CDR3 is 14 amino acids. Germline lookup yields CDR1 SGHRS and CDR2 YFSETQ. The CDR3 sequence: CASSLLVPAEKQFF. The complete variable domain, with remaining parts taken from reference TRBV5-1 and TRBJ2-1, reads KAGVTQTPRYLIKTRGQQVTLSCSPISGHRSVSWYQQTPGQGLQFLFEYFSETQRNKGNFPGRFSGRQFSNSRSEMNVSTLELGDSALYLCASSLLVPAEKQFFGPGTRLTVL.

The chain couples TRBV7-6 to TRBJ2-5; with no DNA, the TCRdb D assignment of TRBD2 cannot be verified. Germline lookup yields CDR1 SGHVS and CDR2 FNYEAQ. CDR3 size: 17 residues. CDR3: CASSLASGGGMLETQYF. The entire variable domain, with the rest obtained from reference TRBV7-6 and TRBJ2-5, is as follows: GAGVSQSPRYKVTKRGQDVALRCDPISGHVSLYWYRQALGQGPEFLTYFNYEAQQDKSGLPNDRFSAERPEGSISTLTIQRTEQRDSAMYRCASSLASGGGMLETQYFGPGTRLLVL.

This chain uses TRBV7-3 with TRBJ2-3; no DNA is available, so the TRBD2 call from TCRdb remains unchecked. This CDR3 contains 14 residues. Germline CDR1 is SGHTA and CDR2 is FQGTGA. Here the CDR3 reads CASSSGASTDTQYF.

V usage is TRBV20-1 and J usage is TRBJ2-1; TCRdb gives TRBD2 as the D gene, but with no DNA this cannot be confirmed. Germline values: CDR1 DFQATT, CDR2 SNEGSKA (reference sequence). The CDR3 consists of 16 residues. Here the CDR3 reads CSARAPWRELHNEQFF.

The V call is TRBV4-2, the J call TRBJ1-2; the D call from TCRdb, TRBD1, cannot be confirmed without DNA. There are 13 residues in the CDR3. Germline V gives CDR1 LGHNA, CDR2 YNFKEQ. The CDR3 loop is CASSLGTGGGYTF.

The CDR3 spells CSSDGGVTEAFF. The V call is TRBV29-1, the J call TRBJ1-1. The CDR3 covers 12 residues. Per the germline V gene, CDR1 is SQVTM and CDR2 is ANQGSEA.

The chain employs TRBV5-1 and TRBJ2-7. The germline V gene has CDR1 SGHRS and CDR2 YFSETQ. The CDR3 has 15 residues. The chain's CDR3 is CASSFSEVHPYEQYF.

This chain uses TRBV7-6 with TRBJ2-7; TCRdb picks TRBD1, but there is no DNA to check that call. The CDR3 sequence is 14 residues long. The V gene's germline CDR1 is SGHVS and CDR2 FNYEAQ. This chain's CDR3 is CASTLGGESYEQYF.

The CDR3 reads CASSTLGRSNQPQHF. The chain is built from TRBV12-3 or TRBV12-4 and TRBJ1-5; TCRdb returns TRBD1, unconfirmable since there is no DNA. CDR3 length: 15 amino acids.

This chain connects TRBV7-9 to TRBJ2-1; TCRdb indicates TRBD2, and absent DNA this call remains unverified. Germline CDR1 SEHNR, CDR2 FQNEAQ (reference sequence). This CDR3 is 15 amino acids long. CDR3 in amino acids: CASSFILAGRGEQFF.

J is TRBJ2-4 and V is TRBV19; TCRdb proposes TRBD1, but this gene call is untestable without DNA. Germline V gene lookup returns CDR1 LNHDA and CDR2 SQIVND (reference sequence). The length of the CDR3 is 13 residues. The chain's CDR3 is CASSIVPWNIQYF.

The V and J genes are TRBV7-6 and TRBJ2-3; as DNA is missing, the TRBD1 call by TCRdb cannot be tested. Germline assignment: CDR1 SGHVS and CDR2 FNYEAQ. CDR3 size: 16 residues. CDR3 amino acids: CASSPGADTYTDTQYF.

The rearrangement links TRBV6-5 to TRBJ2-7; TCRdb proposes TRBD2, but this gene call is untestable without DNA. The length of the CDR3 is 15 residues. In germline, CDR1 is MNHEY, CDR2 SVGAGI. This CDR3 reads CASSYAAGGLDEQYF.

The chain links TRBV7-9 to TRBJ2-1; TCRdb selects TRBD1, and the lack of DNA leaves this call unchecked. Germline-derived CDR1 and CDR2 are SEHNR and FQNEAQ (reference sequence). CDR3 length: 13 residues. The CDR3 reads CASSFWGKNEQFF. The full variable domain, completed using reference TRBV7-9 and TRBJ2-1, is DTGVSQNPRHKITKRGQNVTFRCDPISEHNRLYWYRQTLGQGPEFLTYFQNEAQLEKSRLLSDRFSAERPKGSFSTLEIQRTEQGDSAMYLCASSFWGKNEQFFGPGTRLTVL.

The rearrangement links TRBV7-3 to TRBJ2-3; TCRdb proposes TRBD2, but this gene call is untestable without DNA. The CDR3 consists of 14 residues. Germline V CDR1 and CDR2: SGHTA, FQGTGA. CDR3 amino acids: CASSLIALTDTQYF.

The CDR3 is CASSTSIPSSYNEQFF. The rearrangement links TRBV6-4 to TRBJ2-1. The CDR3 loop spans 16 amino acids. The germline CDR1 and CDR2 sequences are MRHNA and SNTAGT.

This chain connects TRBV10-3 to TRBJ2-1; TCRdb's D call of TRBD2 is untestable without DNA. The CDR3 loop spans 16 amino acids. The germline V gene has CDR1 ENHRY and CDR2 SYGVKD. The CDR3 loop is CAISEPGGTRTNEQFF.

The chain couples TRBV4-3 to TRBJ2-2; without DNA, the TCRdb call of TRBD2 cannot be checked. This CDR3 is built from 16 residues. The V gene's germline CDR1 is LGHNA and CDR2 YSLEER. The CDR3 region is CASSQYSSGGTGELFF.

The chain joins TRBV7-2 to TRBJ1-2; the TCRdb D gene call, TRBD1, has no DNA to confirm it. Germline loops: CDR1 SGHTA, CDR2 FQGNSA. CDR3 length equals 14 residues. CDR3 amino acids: CASSLVTTGDGYTF.

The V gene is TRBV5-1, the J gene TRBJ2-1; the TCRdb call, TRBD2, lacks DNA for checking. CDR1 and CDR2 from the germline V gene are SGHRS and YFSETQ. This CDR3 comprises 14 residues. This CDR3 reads CASSEGTSAKPQFF.

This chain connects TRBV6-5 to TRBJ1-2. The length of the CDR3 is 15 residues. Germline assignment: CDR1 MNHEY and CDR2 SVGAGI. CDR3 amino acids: CASSYSLGRDYGYTF.